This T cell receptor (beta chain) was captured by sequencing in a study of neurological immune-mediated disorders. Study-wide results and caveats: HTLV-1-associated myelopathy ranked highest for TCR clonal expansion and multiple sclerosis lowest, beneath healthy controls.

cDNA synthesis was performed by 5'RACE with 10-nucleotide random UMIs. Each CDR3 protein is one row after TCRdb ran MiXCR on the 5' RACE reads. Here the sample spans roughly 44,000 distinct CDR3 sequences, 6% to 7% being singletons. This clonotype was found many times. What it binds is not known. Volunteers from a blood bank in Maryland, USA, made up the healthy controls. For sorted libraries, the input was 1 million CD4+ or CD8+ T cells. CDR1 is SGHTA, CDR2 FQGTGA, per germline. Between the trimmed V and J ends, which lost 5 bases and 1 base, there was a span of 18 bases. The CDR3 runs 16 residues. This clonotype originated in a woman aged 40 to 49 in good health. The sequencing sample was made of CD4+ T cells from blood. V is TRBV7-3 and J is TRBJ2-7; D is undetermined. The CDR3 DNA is TGTGCCAGCAGCCCCCTTTCCTATGAGCTTTCCTACGAGCAGTACTTC. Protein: CASSPLSYELSYEQYF.